This T cell receptor beta chain was profiled in a study of regulatory T cells in long-lasting Graves disease. The count of this clonotype is one. A much bigger clone sits one base away, suggesting this may be a read error. Germline lookup yields CDR1 SEHNR and CDR2 FQNEAQ (reference sequence). The CDR3 runs to 17 residues. The time point: newly diagnosed GD, antithyroid drugs for less than 3 months. RNA isolated from PBMCs was used to make the TCR library. Building the TCR beta libraries relied on iRepertoire HTBI primers, and CDR3 regions underwent Arm-PCR. Each CDR3 protein is one row after TCRdb ran MiXCR on the multiplex PCR reads. The table shows about 330,000 distinct CDR3 sequences, with roughly 15% occurring only once. This sample was shared with a second study, whose subject was T cells in Graves' hyperthyroidism and ophthalmopathy.

Material: peripheral blood mononuclear cells (PBMCs), obtained at new diagnosis, from a patient treated with antithyroid drugs. The sequence derives from a woman younger than 30 with Graves disease. This chain connects TRBV7-9 to TRBJ2-5, with a possible D match to TRBD2 (6 bases). The CDR3 here is CASSSWGGIGSEEPQYF. The CDR3 DNA reads TGTGCCAGCAGCTCATGGGGCGGGATTGGGTCGGAAGAGCCCCAGTACTTC.